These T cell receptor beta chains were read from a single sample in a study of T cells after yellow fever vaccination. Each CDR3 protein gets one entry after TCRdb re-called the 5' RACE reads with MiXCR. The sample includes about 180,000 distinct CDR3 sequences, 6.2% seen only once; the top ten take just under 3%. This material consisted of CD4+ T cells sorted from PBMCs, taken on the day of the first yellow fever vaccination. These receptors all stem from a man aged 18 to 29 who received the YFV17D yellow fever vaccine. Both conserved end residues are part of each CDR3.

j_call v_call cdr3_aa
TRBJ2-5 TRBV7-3 CASSLNGPEYQETQYF
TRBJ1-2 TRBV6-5 CASSSGPYGYTF
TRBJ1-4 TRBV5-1 CASSSALTNEKLFF
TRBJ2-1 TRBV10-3 CAISDPGGDNEQFF
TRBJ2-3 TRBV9 CASSVGGTADTQYF
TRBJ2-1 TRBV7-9 CASSRRTGAPDDNEQFF
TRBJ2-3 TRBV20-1 CSGPYGDTQYF
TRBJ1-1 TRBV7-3 CASSPMGETEAFF
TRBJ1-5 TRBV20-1 CSALTGSPNQPQHF
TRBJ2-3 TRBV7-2 CASSKRGDTQYF
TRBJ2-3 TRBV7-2 CASSQTWRGTDTQYF
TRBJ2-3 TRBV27 CASTLLGANTDTQYF
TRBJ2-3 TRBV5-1 CASSSEREDTQYF
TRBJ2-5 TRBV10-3 CAISERGGNGQETQYF
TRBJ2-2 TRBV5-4 CASRPGTYTGELFF
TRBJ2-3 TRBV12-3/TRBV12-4 CASRRDGRDYTQYF
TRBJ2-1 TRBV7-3 CASSQMEGRNNEQFF
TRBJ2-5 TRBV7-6 CASSFGPIAIQETQYF
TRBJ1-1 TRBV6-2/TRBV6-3 CASRNGPRAFF
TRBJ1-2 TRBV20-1 CSALQGNYGYTF
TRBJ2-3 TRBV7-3 CASSSPGADTQYF
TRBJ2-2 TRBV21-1 CASSTSGTSSRSTGELFF
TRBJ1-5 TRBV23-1 CASSQSRRYSNQPQHF
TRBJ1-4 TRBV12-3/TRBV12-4 CASSLMHEKLFF
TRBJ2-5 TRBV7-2 CASSAGQRETQYF
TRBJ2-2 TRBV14 CASSQQGAIAGELFF
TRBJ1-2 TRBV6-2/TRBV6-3 CASSRGQGAAGYTF
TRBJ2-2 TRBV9 CASSRSIQGSNTGELFF
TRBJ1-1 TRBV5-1 CASSLETANTEAFF
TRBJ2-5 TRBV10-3 CAISDLVGTQETQYF
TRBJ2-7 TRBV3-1 CASSQGLAGVGGEQYF